These 18 T cell receptor beta chains were sequenced from one sample in a study of technical replicates of blood from several donors. Clones were read by immunoSEQ multiplex PCR, and TCRdb kept only the in-frame ones, dropping some. The sample has some 77,000 clones; about 86% are singletons. Sequenced material: PBMCs. Receptors originate from a human donor in good health. Some clones in this sample may be carry-over from other donors' samples.

This clone was observed a single time. The genes are TRBV28 and TRBJ2-7, with 8 bases identical to TRBD1. Germline V gene data show CDR1 as MDHEN and CDR2 as SYDVKM. V was clipped by 6 bases and J by 2 bases; unmatched bases: 12. CDR3 length equals 16 residues. The CDR3 region has the DNA TGTGCCAGCAGAACCGAAGGACAGGGTATAACCTACGAGCAGTACTTC. It codes for CASRTEGQGITYEQYF.

This rearrangement joins TRBV18 to TRBJ1-5, with D possibly being TRBD1 (6 bases). From germline, CDR1 is KGHSH and CDR2 LQKENI. The CDR3 totals 13 residues. V lost 5 bases and J 5 bases, leaving 10 bases between the germline ends. The CDR3, as DNA: TGTGCCAGCTCAGGAGGGGGGGATCAGCCCCAGCATTTT. Its translation: CASSGGGDQPQHF.

This chain uses TRBV4-2 with TRBJ2-1; 9 nucleotides match TRBD2. J was trimmed by 10 bases and V by 6 bases; bases with no gene match: 19. The CDR3 totals 17 residues. From germline, CDR1 is LGHNA and CDR2 YNFKEQ. CDR3 nucleotide sequence: TGTGCCAGCAGACCCATCCTACAGCGGGGGGCGGGGGCCGAGCAGTTCTTC. Translated, it gives CASRPILQRGAGAEQFF.

This chain joins TRBV7-9 and TRBJ2-1; possibly TRBD2 for D (7 bases). The length of the CDR3 is 17 residues. Germline loops: CDR1 SEHNR, CDR2 FQNEAQ (reference sequence). Trimming pared 5 bases from V and 0 bases from J, leaving 17 bases between. The CDR3: CASSPRGGLSSYNEQFF. Here the CDR3 DNA reads TGTGCCAGCAGCCCGAGGGGGGGGCTCAGCTCCTACAATGAGCAGTTCTTC.

The chain employs TRBV9 and TRBJ1-2; D gene ambiguous. V lost 0 bases, J lost 4 bases, and 7 bases lay in between. CDR1 and CDR2 (germline): SGDLS, YYNGEE. The CDR3 runs to 13 residues. In nucleotides, the CDR3 is TGTGCCAGCAGCGTAGACAGCGGCTATGGCTACACCTTC. Translating it yields CASSVDSGYGYTF.

The chain combines TRBV7-2 with TRBJ1-1; D is possibly TRBD1 (5 bases). Germline CDR1 SGHTA, CDR2 FQGNSA. Trimming took 2 bases from V and 3 from J, leaving 13 bases between them. This CDR3 is built from 15 residues. The CDR3 DNA is TGTGCCAGCAGCTTACCAGTGACAGTATACACTGAAGCTTTCTTT. Its protein is CASSLPVTVYTEAFF.

V and J are TRBV6-5 and TRBJ2-5; D gene unclear. This CDR3 is 14 amino acids long. Trimming took off 6 bases at V and 1 base at J, with 12 bases between the two ends. CDR1 MNHEY and CDR2 SVGAGI come from the germline V gene. CDR3 sequence: CASSMSKLQETQYF. CDR3 bases: TGTGCCAGCAGCATGTCGAAACTCCAAGAGACCCAGTACTTC.

The gene calls are TRBV11-3 and TRBJ2-5; perhaps TRBD2 as D (6 bases). This CDR3 has 13 amino acids. The germline CDR1 and CDR2 sequences are SGHNT and YENEEA. Trimming took off 1 base at V and 4 bases at J, with 7 bases between the two ends. The CDR3 here is CASSLGGGETQYF. In nucleotides, the CDR3 is TGTGCCAGCAGCTTAGGGGGAGGAGAGACCCAGTACTTC.

V usage is TRBV28 and J usage is TRBJ1-6; 8 positions agree with TRBD1. This CDR3 contains 14 residues. Trimming cost V 10 bases and J 9 bases; bases outside gene matches: 11. Germline CDR1 reads MDHEN; CDR2 reads SYDVKM. The CDR3 bases are TGTGCCACCTTCGAACCGGGACAGGTTTCACCCCTCCACTTT. The encoded protein is CATFEPGQVSPLHF.

The rearrangement links TRBV29-1 to TRBJ2-7, with D tentatively TRBD1 (6 bases). Germline assignment: CDR1 SQVTM and CDR2 ANQGSEA. Trimming stripped 2 bases from V and 0 bases from J, with 8 bases between. This CDR3 comprises 13 residues. The CDR3 sequence: CSVEKQGSYEQYF. In DNA, the CDR3 is TGCAGCGTTGAAAAACAGGGCTCCTACGAGCAGTACTTC.

The chain carries TRBV2 and TRBJ2-7; 8 bases match TRBD2. Germline values: CDR1 SNHLY, CDR2 FYNNEI. With 7 bases clipped from V and 6 bases from J, the junction kept 14 bases outside the gene matches. CDR3 length equals 15 residues. The CDR3 region is CASKITSGGPSEQYF. CDR3 sequence (DNA): TGTGCCAGCAAGATAACTAGCGGAGGGCCGTCCGAGCAGTACTTC.

The rearrangement uses TRBV9 and TRBJ1-2; D possibly corresponds to TRBD1 (6 bases). This CDR3 comprises 11 residues. Germline V CDR1 and CDR2: SGDLS, YYNGEE. Trimming cost V 6 bases and J 10 bases, with 13 bases left between them. The CDR3 region is CASTDRHNYTF. Written as DNA, the CDR3 is TGTGCCAGCACCGACAGGCATAACTACACCTTC.

The rearrangement links TRBV5-6 to TRBJ1-2, with a weak D call TRBD1 (5 bases). Germline V gene lookup returns CDR1 SGHDT and CDR2 YYEEEE. V lost 0 bases to trimming and J lost 0 bases, with 6 bases between them. The CDR3 is 14 amino acids. The CDR3 reads CASSLEGANYGYTF. CDR3 DNA sequence: TGTGCCAGCAGCTTGGAAGGGGCTAACTATGGCTACACCTTC.

This rearrangement joins TRBV4-3 to TRBJ2-7; tentatively, D is TRBD2 (6 bases). V lost 4 bases and J lost 3, with 16 bases in between. The germline V gene encodes CDR1 LGHNA and CDR2 YSLEER. The length of the CDR3 is 15 residues. The DNA of the CDR3 is TGCGCCAGCAGCCGCACTCCGGGGGACCTCTACGAGCAGTACTTC. This translates into CASSRTPGDLYEQYF.

In this sample, this clone turned up a few times. This chain connects TRBV2 to TRBJ1-1, with 9 bases identical to TRBD1. The germline CDR1 and CDR2 sequences are SNHLY and FYNNEI. Unmatched junction bases numbered 10, after V lost 3 bases and J lost 2 bases. The CDR3 runs 17 residues. CDR3 in amino acids: CASSEFTGTGRNTEAFF. As DNA, the CDR3 is TGTGCCAGCAGTGAGTTTACCGGGACAGGGAGAAACACTGAAGCTTTCTTT.

The V and J genes are TRBV5-4 and TRBJ2-5; perhaps TRBD1 as D (6 bases). CDR3 length: 14 amino acids. CDR1 is SGHNT and CDR2 is YYREEE in the germline V gene (reference sequence). V was shortened by 4 bases and J by 2 bases, with 12 bases between the two germline ends. The CDR3 protein is CASSVRQEQETQYF. CDR3 bases: TGTGCCAGCAGCGTGAGACAGGAGCAAGAGACCCAGTACTTC. The variable domain in full, completed from reference TRBV5-4 and TRBJ2-5, reads ETGVTQSPTHLIKTRGQQVTLRCSSQSGHNTVSWYQQALGQGPQFIFQYYREEENGRGNFPPRFSGLQFPNYSSELNVNALELDDSALYLCASSVRQEQETQYFGPGTRLLVL.

This clone was picked up a small number of times. V gene TRBV7-2 combines with J gene TRBJ2-5; unclear D gene. The V and J ends lost 1 base and 3 bases respectively, with 9 bases between them. The CDR3 sequence is 14 residues long. CDR1 is SGHTA and CDR2 is FQGNSA in the germline V gene. The CDR3 region has the DNA TGTGCCAGCAGCTTAGACCCTAGTAAAGAGACCCAGTACTTC. It yields the protein CASSLDPSKETQYF. Full variable domain (outside the CDR3, taken from reference TRBV7-2 and TRBJ2-5): GAGVSQSPSNKVTEKGKDVELRCDPISGHTALYWYRQSLGQGLEFLIYFQGNSAPDKSGLPSDRFSAERTGGSVSTLTIQRTQQEDSAVYLCASSLDPSKETQYFGPGTRLLVL.

The DNA for the CDR3 is TGTGCCAGCTCAACCGGGACAGCTAGCACAGATACGCAGTATTTT. It specifies CASSTGTASTDTQYF. V gene TRBV18 combines with J gene TRBJ2-3; TRBD1 agrees at 7 bases. After removal of 5 bases from V and 0 bases from J, the junction contained 5 bases not matched to a gene. The CDR3 loop spans 15 amino acids. The germline CDR1 and CDR2 sequences are KGHSH and LQKENI.